This T cell receptor (beta chain) was captured by sequencing in a study of CD8+ T cells in alopecia areata. Findings and caveats of the study: In scalp samples, resident alphabeta T cells of normal skin are also sequenced. Between patients, shared TCR sequences were less clear than in mice. This was possibly due in part to HLA diversity in the patient population.

The authors extracted RNA and reverse transcribed it into cDNA as the sequencing template. Assay: immunoSEQ multiplex PCR; the TCRdb copy retains only in-frame clones and omits some. This repertoire shows 55,000 to 65,000 clones, roughly 45% found once; its top ten account for just over 50%. V lost 5 bases, J lost 8 bases, and 9 bases lay in between. This CDR3 has 12 residues. Germline V CDR1 and CDR2: SEHNR, FQNEAQ (reference sequence). Researchers gathered lesional scalp punch biopsies and peripheral blood from patients with alopecia areata. About this clone itself: Its antigen is not identified.

The origin of this receptor is a human donor with alopecia areata. Sequences were obtained from NKG2D-low CD8+ T cells sorted from blood. The rearrangement joins TRBV7-9 to TRBJ2-2; D is uncertain. The CDR3 DNA sequence: TGTGCCAGCAGCGCCCCTCGGGGGGAGCTGTTTTTT. It is translated as CASSAPRGELFF.